These 12 T cell receptor beta chains were sequenced from one sample in a study of regulatory T cells in long-lasting Graves disease. Specified time point: persistent/refractory GD, antithyroid drugs over 5 years with positive TRAb. RNA isolated from PBMCs was used to make the TCR library. Relying on iRepertoire HTBI primers and Arm-PCR of CDR3 regions, the team built TCR beta libraries. Each CDR3 protein is one row after TCRdb ran MiXCR on the multiplex PCR reads. This repertoire shows about 430,000 distinct CDR3 sequences, roughly a fifth found once; its top ten account for more than 13%. The sequencing used peripheral blood mononuclear cells (PBMCs), collected when the disease was refractory, from a patient treated with antithyroid drugs. These receptors came from a female donor with Graves disease.

This clonotype was counted a few times. This rearrangement joins TRBV28 to TRBJ2-5; TRBD1 aligns across 8 bases. The germline CDR1 and CDR2 sequences are MDHEN and SYDVKM. The CDR3 totals 19 residues. Trimming cost V 4 bases and J 4 bases; bases outside gene matches: 20. The CDR3 nucleotides are TGTGCCAGCAGTTCGGACCCGGGACAGGAGCTTGTGTACCGAGAGACCCAGTACTTC. This encodes CASSSDPGQELVYRETQYF.

Points on this clonotype: Only one base separates this from a far larger clonotype, so it likely reflects a read error. This chain links TRBV28 with TRBJ1-3, with a possible D match to TRBD1 (5 bases). Germline V gene data show CDR1 as MDHEN and CDR2 as SYDVKM. The CDR3 totals 15 residues. The CDR3 bases are TGTACCAGCAGTTTATCAGGGTCGAAGGGAAACACCATATATTTT. It specifies CTSSLSGSKGNTIYF.

This sequence joins TRBV4-1 and TRBJ2-7, with no clear D. This CDR3 spans 14 amino acids. Germline V gene sequence: CDR1 MGHRA, CDR2 YSYEKL. V gave up 3 bases and J gave up 1 base, with 10 bases separating them. CDR3 sequence: CASSHLEVSYEQYF. In nucleotides, the CDR3 is TGCGCCAGCAGCCACCTGGAAGTTTCCTACGAGCAGTACTTC.

This clonotype was seen repeatedly, ten times or more. The chain joins TRBV12-3 or TRBV12-4 to TRBJ2-2; D is possibly TRBD1 (5 bases). The V gene lost 3 bases and the J gene lost 0 bases, with 8 bases spanning the gap. The CDR3 is made up of 15 amino acids. The DNA of the CDR3 is TGTGCCAGCAGTTTCGCAGGGCCGAACACCGGGGAGCTGTTTTTT. It translates to CASSFAGPNTGELFF.

V and J are TRBV12-3 or TRBV12-4 and TRBJ2-2; possibly TRBD1 for D (5 bases). The CDR3 has 14 residues. V was pared by 1 base and J by 7 bases, with 10 bases between. The CDR3 sequence is CASSLGGAVGELFF. Written as DNA, the CDR3 is TGTGCCAGCAGTTTAGGGGGCGCGGTCGGGGAGCTGTTTTTT.

This clonotype has ten or more counts. The rearrangement joins TRBV5-1 to TRBJ1-4; D possibly corresponds to TRBD1 (6 bases). Germline lookup yields CDR1 SGHRS and CDR2 YFSETQ. Trimming cost V 4 bases and J 3 bases, with 10 bases left between them. This CDR3 has 14 amino acids. In DNA, the CDR3 is TGCGCCAGCAGCGGAGGACAGCCTAATGAAAAACTGTTTTTT. Amino acid sequence: CASSGGQPNEKLFF.

This clonotype occurred once. The chain carries TRBV27 and TRBJ2-2; 11 nucleotides agree with TRBD2. The CDR3 has 15 amino acids. From germline, CDR1 is MNHEY and CDR2 SMNVEV (reference sequence). Losses at the gene ends were 8 bases for V and 7 bases for J; bases not matched to a gene: 9. The CDR3 nucleotides read TGTGCCAGCGGCAAACTAGCGGGAGCGGGCGGGGAGCTGTTTTTT. Translation: CASGKLAGAGGELFF.

This clonotype was detected ten times or more. This chain connects TRBV15 to TRBJ1-5; no reliable D call. Trimming stripped 2 bases from V and 0 bases from J, with 11 bases between. The CDR3 is made up of 16 amino acids. Germline V CDR1 and CDR2: LNHNV, YYDKDF (reference sequence). The CDR3 DNA sequence: TGTGCCACCAGCAGACACGGTGGGGATAGCAATCAGCCCCAGCATTTT. Translated: CATSRHGGDSNQPQHF.

This clonotype was counted many times. The V call is TRBV24-1, the J call TRBJ2-5; D not resolved. The CDR3 length is 12 residues. V was clipped by 5 bases and J by 1 base, with 4 bases between them. In germline, CDR1 is KGHDR, CDR2 SFDVKD. The CDR3 loop is CATSAPQETQYF. The CDR3 nucleotides are TGTGCCACCAGTGCCCCCCAAGAGACCCAGTACTTC.

This clonotype was picked up a small number of times. The genes are TRBV5-8 and TRBJ1-1, with a tentative D call TRBD1 (6 bases). V was trimmed by 4 bases and J by 6 bases, leaving 22 bases between them. Germline V gives CDR1 SGHTS, CDR2 YDEGEE. This CDR3 region has 16 residues. The CDR3 nucleotides are TGTGCCAGCAGCATACCTATCGGGGGCAGGGGTGCTGAAGCTTTCTTT. This codes for CASSIPIGGRGAEAFF.

There are many counts of this clonotype. The V gene is TRBV12-3 or TRBV12-4, the J gene TRBJ1-4; TRBD1 is a possible D gene (6 bases). CDR3 size: 14 residues. Trimming removed 7 bases at V and 6 bases at J, with 15 bases between. The CDR3 region has the DNA TGTGCCAGCAACCCGACAGGCCCTTATGAAAAACTGTTTTTT. Residues: CASNPTGPYEKLFF.

The chain joins TRBV4-1 to TRBJ1-6, with D unclear. The CDR3 length is 15 residues. Germline CDR1 and CDR2: MGHRA and YSYEKL. Trimming shortened V by 4 bases and J by 7 bases, and 14 bases separated the two germline ends. CDR3 DNA: TGCGCCAGCAGCCGGGGTCGACCGACGAATTCACCCCTCCACTTT. This encodes CASSRGRPTNSPLHF.